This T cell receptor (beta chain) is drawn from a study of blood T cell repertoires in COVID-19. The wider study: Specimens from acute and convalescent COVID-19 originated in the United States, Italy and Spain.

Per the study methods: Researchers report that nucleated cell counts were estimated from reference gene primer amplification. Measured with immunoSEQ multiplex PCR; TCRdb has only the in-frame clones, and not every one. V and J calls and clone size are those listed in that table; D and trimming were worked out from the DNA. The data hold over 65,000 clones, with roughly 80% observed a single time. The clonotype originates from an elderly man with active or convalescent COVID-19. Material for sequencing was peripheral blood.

The CDR3 loop is CASSFGGIQETQYF. The DNA of the CDR3 is TGTGCCAGCAGTTTCGGGGGGATACAAGAGACCCAGTACTTC. The rearrangement links TRBV5-8 to TRBJ2-5; 7 nucleotides line up with TRBD2. CDR3 length: 14 amino acids. The V and J ends lost 5 bases and 2 bases, in that order; junction bases with no gene match: 6. The V gene's germline CDR1 is SGHTS and CDR2 YDEGEE. Full variable domain (outside the CDR3, taken from reference TRBV5-8 and TRBJ2-5): EAGVTQSPTHLIKTRGQQATLRCSPISGHTSVYWYQQALGLGLQFLLWYDEGEERNRGNFPPRFSGRQFPNYSSELNVNALELEDSALYLCASSFGGIQETQYFGPGTRLLVL.